These 17 T cell receptor beta chains were sequenced from one sample in a study of blood T cells in healthy people across ages. A J-beta primer mix and a sample-barcoded 5' primer were used in a second PCR of roughly 7 to 12 cycles. One entry per CDR3 protein, called by TCRdb with MiXCR from the 5' RACE reads. The profile shows 920,000 or so distinct CDR3 sequences, 35% to 55% of them singletons. Sequencing used blood. The source of these receptors is a woman aged 55-75 years in good health.

The chain combines TRBV6-2 or TRBV6-3 with TRBJ2-1; 7 nucleotides align to TRBD2. CDR3 length: 17 amino acids. From germline, CDR1 is MNHEY and CDR2 SVGEGT. V gave up 5 bases and J gave up 4 bases; unmatched junction bases: 14. CDR3 residues: CASSPRDYATSYNEQFF. In nucleotides, the CDR3 is TGTGCCAGCAGTCCCCGGGACTACGCGACCTCGTACAATGAGCAGTTCTTC.

This rearrangement joins TRBV27 to TRBJ2-3; 9 nucleotides match TRBD1. The V segment lost 6 bases and the J segment 0 bases; nucleotides outside the gene matches: 7. CDR1 and CDR2 from the germline V gene are MNHEY and SMNVEV (reference sequence). This CDR3 is 16 amino acids long. The CDR3 loop is CASRDRGFSSTDTQYF. Here the CDR3 DNA reads TGTGCCAGCAGGGACAGGGGATTCTCGAGCACAGATACGCAGTATTTT.

This clonotype turned up a few times. The chain uses TRBV28 and TRBJ2-4; a possible D gene is TRBD1 (5 bases). Trimming shortened V by 5 bases and J by 7 bases, and 9 bases separated the two germline ends. The CDR3 consists of 12 residues. Per germline, CDR1 MDHEN and CDR2 SYDVKM. The CDR3: CASSTNRNIQYF. In DNA form, the CDR3 reads TGTGCCAGCAGTACCAACAGGAACATTCAGTACTTC.

The rearrangement links TRBV12-3 or TRBV12-4 to TRBJ2-1; no reliable D call. The CDR3 is 15 residues long. Trimming pared 2 bases from V and 1 base from J, leaving 9 bases between. CDR3 bases: TGTGCCAGCAGTTTAAAAACCCAATCCTACAATGAGCAGTTCTTC. This sequence encodes CASSLKTQSYNEQFF.

The V call is TRBV20-1, the J call TRBJ2-2; 10 bases match TRBD2. With 2 bases clipped from V and 7 bases from J, the junction kept 7 bases outside the gene matches. This CDR3 comprises 15 residues. Germline CDR1 reads DFQATT; CDR2 reads SNEGSKA (reference sequence). CDR3 DNA: TGCAGTGCTAGACCTAGCGGGAGAGTTGGCGGGGAGCTGTTTTTT. Encoded protein: CSARPSGRVGGELFF.

This clonotype was seen a handful of times. The chain uses TRBV10-3 and TRBJ2-5; D not resolved. The germline CDR1 and CDR2 sequences are ENHRY and SYGVKD. Trimming shortened V by 6 bases and J by 0 bases, and 5 bases separated the two germline ends. This CDR3 region has 12 residues. Here the CDR3 DNA reads TGTGCCATCAGACGGGACCAAGAGACCCAGTACTTC. It codes for CAIRRDQETQYF.

This chain uses TRBV5-6 with TRBJ2-7, with D hard to call. The CDR3 consists of 16 residues. Germline V CDR1 and CDR2: SGHDT, YYEEEE. V shed 0 bases and J shed 2 bases, with 15 bases lying between them. This chain's CDR3 is CASSLDVTPKTYEQYF. The CDR3 DNA is TGTGCCAGCAGCTTGGATGTGACACCAAAGACCTACGAGCAGTACTTC.

V and J are TRBV12-3 or TRBV12-4 and TRBJ2-3; 9 positions agree with TRBD2. CDR3 length: 15 amino acids. Trimming removed 5 bases from V and 8 bases from J; junction bases left unmatched: 11. The DNA of the CDR3 is TGTGCCAGCAGTAGGGGGCGGGAGGGCCGAGGTACGCAGTATTTT. It translates to CASSRGREGRGTQYF.

The rearrangement joins TRBV6-5 to TRBJ1-2; D possibly corresponds to TRBD1 (6 bases). CDR3 length: 11 amino acids. The ends were cut back, 6 bases at V and 9 bases at J, with 11 bases in the middle. CDR1 MNHEY and CDR2 SVGAGI come from the germline V gene. CDR3 residues: CASRTDRSYTF. CDR3 coding DNA: TGTGCCAGCAGAACTGACAGGAGCTACACCTTC.

This clonotype was recorded once. The chain carries TRBV3-1 and TRBJ1-1; D is possibly TRBD1 (6 bases). Trimming shortened V by 2 bases and J by 4 bases, and 11 bases separated the two germline ends. The CDR3 spans 14 residues. CDR1 is LGHDT, CDR2 YNNKEL, per germline (reference sequence). The CDR3 DNA follows: TGTGCCAGCAGCCAAAAGGGGGGTGGCACTGAAGCTTTCTTT. Its translation: CASSQKGGGTEAFF. Full variable domain (outside the CDR3, taken from reference TRBV3-1 and TRBJ1-1): DTAVSQTPKYLVTQMGNDKSIKCEQNLGHDTMYWYKQDSKKFLKIMFSYNNKELIINETVPNRFSPKSPDKAHLNLHINSLELGDSAVYFCASSQKGGGTEAFFGQGTRLTVV.

This clonotype has only a few counts. The rearrangement joins TRBV7-9 to TRBJ2-7; 7 positions match TRBD2. V shed 5 bases and J 3 bases; nucleotides not matched to a gene: 10. Germline CDR1 SEHNR, CDR2 FQNEAQ (reference sequence). The CDR3 is 15 amino acids. In nucleotides, the CDR3 is TGTGCCAGCAGCCGGAGCGGGGCACTCGTCTACGAGCAGTACTTC. Translated: CASSRSGALVYEQYF.

In this sample, this clonotype turned up many times. The chain couples TRBV7-2 to TRBJ2-1; no clear D gene. The CDR3 consists of 14 residues. V was cut by 5 bases and J by 4 bases, with 12 bases left in between. CDR1 is SGHTA, CDR2 FQGNSA, per germline. CDR3: CASSPPSRYNEQFF. CDR3 DNA sequence: TGTGCCAGCAGCCCCCCATCTCGGTACAATGAGCAGTTCTTC.

A few counts support this clonotype. This chain joins TRBV7-9 and TRBJ1-6; D is uncertain. In germline, CDR1 is SEHNR, CDR2 FQNEAQ (reference sequence). Trimming pared 2 bases from V and 9 bases from J, leaving 11 bases between. This CDR3 is built from 14 residues. The CDR3 sequence: CASSLPSPGSPLHF. The CDR3 DNA sequence: TGTGCCAGCAGCTTACCCTCGCCCGGTTCACCCCTCCACTTT.

CDR3 loop: CASSQDRWGANEKLFF. The CDR3 bases are TGCGCCAGCAGCCAAGACCGATGGGGGGCTAATGAAAAACTGTTTTTT. The genes are TRBV4-1 and TRBJ1-4; possible D gene TRBD1, 5 bases. The CDR3 contains 16 residues. CDR1 is MGHRA and CDR2 is YSYEKL in the germline V gene. V lost 0 bases, J lost 3 bases, and 11 bases lay in between.

The V gene is TRBV18, the J gene TRBJ2-7, with D perhaps TRBD1 (6 bases). This CDR3 spans 16 amino acids. Germline CDR1 and CDR2: KGHSH and LQKENI. V lost 3 bases and J lost 5, with 20 bases in between. The CDR3 coding sequence is TGTGCCAGCTCACCGAGCCGCGGAACAGGGCGCGACGAGCAGTACTTC. Translating it yields CASSPSRGTGRDEQYF.

This clonotype was recorded a few times. V is TRBV6-5 and J is TRBJ2-7; 11 positions match TRBD2. V lost 4 bases to trimming and J lost 6 bases; unmatched junction nucleotides: 5. This CDR3 contains 14 residues. Germline CDR1 and CDR2: MNHEY and SVGAGI. The CDR3 loop reads CASSLGGTSGEQYF. The DNA of the CDR3 is TGTGCCAGCAGTTTGGGGGGGACTAGCGGCGAGCAGTACTTC.

This clonotype came up many times. V is TRBV20-1 and J is TRBJ2-5; D unresolved. Germline CDR1 DFQATT, CDR2 SNEGSKA (reference sequence). This CDR3 comprises 12 residues. Trimming pared 0 bases from V and 1 base from J, leaving 3 bases between. CDR3 loop: CSARDLQETQYF. Written as DNA, the CDR3 is TGCAGTGCTAGAGATCTCCAAGAGACCCAGTACTTC.